The next 23 T cell receptor beta chains were all read from a single sample in a study of early T cells in non-severe SARS-CoV-2 infection. TCRdb passed the 5' RACE reads through MiXCR, listing each CDR3 protein once. This table has 56,000 or so distinct CDR3 sequences, around 16% appearing once. Sample: whole blood, taken at baseline. The receptors were gathered from an adult who was a healthcare worker with PCR-confirmed SARS-CoV-2 infection or an uninfected control (not recorded which).

This clonotype was observed a handful of times. The chain is built from TRBV7-2 and TRBJ1-1; D not resolved. The V end was cut by 1 base, the J end by 4 bases, with 13 bases between. The CDR3 totals 15 residues. Germline lookup yields CDR1 SGHTA and CDR2 FQGNSA. In DNA form, the CDR3 reads TGTGCCAGCAGCTTAGATGCGAACCTGGGCACTGAAGCTTTCTTT. Translation gives CASSLDANLGTEAFF.

This clonotype was detected a few times. J is TRBJ2-7 and V is TRBV5-4; TRBD1 might be the D (6 bases). The CDR3 is 14 amino acids. The germline V gene encodes CDR1 SGHNT and CDR2 YYREEE (reference sequence). The V and J ends lost 2 bases and 1 base respectively, with 10 bases between them. The CDR3 is CASSFRGQSYEQYF. CDR3 DNA sequence: TGTGCCAGCAGCTTCCGCGGACAGTCCTACGAGCAGTACTTC.

The chain recombines TRBV27 with TRBJ2-1; D is tentatively TRBD1 or TRBD2 (5 bases each). Trimming stripped 7 bases from V and 0 bases from J, with 10 bases between. Germline V gene sequence: CDR1 MNHEY, CDR2 SMNVEV (reference sequence). The CDR3 has 14 amino acids. This CDR3 reads CASKGPSSYNEQFF. CDR3 DNA sequence: TGTGCCAGCAAGGGACCCAGCTCCTACAATGAGCAGTTCTTC.

The V call is TRBV7-8, the J call TRBJ1-2; D perhaps matches TRBD1 (6 bases). The CDR3 runs 14 residues. V was cut by 5 bases and J by 5 bases, with 15 bases left in between. Germline loops: CDR1 SGHVS, CDR2 FQNEAQ. CDR3 sequence: CASSPSRGRYGYTF. DNA of the CDR3: TGTGCCAGCAGCCCAAGCAGGGGCCGTTATGGCTACACCTTC.

V usage is TRBV20-1 and J usage is TRBJ1-3, with unresolved D. Trimming removed 6 bases from V and 4 bases from J, with 16 bases in between. This CDR3 has 14 residues. CDR1 and CDR2 from the germline V gene are DFQATT and SNEGSKA (reference sequence). CDR3 nucleotide sequence: TGCAGTGCAACGGCCCGGGAGCTCGGAAACACCATATATTTT. Translated, it gives CSATARELGNTIYF.

This clonotype was detected only a few times. The chain joins TRBV4-1 to TRBJ2-7, with 8 positions matching TRBD2. Trimming cost V 0 bases and J 2 bases; bases outside gene matches: 6. The CDR3 runs to 16 residues. Germline CDR1 and CDR2: MGHRA and YSYEKL. In DNA, the CDR3 is TGCGCCAGCAGCCAAGATTCAACTAGCGGTACCTACGAGCAGTACTTC. Its translation is CASSQDSTSGTYEQYF.

J is TRBJ2-7 and V is TRBV3-1; TRBD2 matches 10 bases. This CDR3 is built from 14 residues. The V segment lost 4 bases and the J segment 7 bases; nucleotides outside the gene matches: 7. CDR1 and CDR2 from the germline V gene are LGHDT and YNNKEL (reference sequence). For the CDR3, the DNA is TGTGCCAGCAGCCCTAGCGGGAGCGGAGGAGAGCAGTACTTC. Translated, it gives CASSPSGSGGEQYF.

This clonotype was observed a few times. The V call is TRBV12-3 or TRBV12-4, the J call TRBJ1-2; D gene unclear. This CDR3 contains 13 residues. The germline V and J ends were trimmed by 5 bases and 0 bases, with 7 bases remaining between them. The CDR3 nucleotides are TGTGCCAGCAGTCTGAAACCTAACTATGGCTACACCTTC. Protein product: CASSLKPNYGYTF.

This clonotype occurred a few times. The rearrangement uses TRBV30 and TRBJ2-1; D is ambiguous. In germline, CDR1 is GTSNPN, CDR2 SVGIG (reference sequence). V was shortened by 0 bases and J by 9 bases, with 6 bases between the two germline ends. There are 11 residues in the CDR3. The CDR3 is CAWSVRPEQFF. The CDR3 DNA follows: TGTGCCTGGAGTGTACGCCCTGAGCAGTTCTTC.

This chain's CDR3 is CSAPRPTGYNEQFF. For the CDR3, the DNA is TGCAGTGCGCCCCGACCGACAGGGTACAATGAGCAGTTCTTC. The V and J genes are TRBV20-1 and TRBJ2-1, with 7 bases identical to TRBD1. CDR3 size: 14 residues. Germline V gene sequence: CDR1 DFQATT, CDR2 SNEGSKA (reference sequence). V shed 6 bases and J 4 bases; nucleotides not matched to a gene: 9.

In its sample, this clonotype was seen a few times. The chain combines TRBV20-1 with TRBJ2-7; 11 bases align to TRBD2. Germline V CDR1 and CDR2: DFQATT, SNEGSKA (reference sequence). The CDR3 spans 15 residues. Trimming took 6 bases from V and 6 from J; bases not matched to a gene: 13. CDR3 DNA: TGCAGTGCCCTCTCTAGCGGGAGGATGACGATCGAGCAGTACTTC. Residues: CSALSSGRMTIEQYF.

In this sample, this clonotype turned up once. The gene calls are TRBV5-5 and TRBJ2-7, with D hard to call. The CDR3 runs 15 residues. Germline CDR1 and CDR2: SGHKS and YYEKEE (reference sequence). With 1 base removed from V and 4 bases from J, the gap between germline ends came to 15 bases. The CDR3 DNA is TGTGCCAGCAGCTTGCCCACCGTGATGGAATACGAGCAGTACTTC. Translated: CASSLPTVMEYEQYF.

This clonotype has a count of ten or more. Written as DNA, the CDR3 is TGTGCCAGCAGCCAAGACAGGAGCAACTCCTACGAGCAGTACTTC. Translation: CASSQDRSNSYEQYF. The V gene is TRBV4-2, the J gene TRBJ2-7, with unresolved D. The CDR3 consists of 15 residues. Germline V gives CDR1 LGHNA, CDR2 YNFKEQ. With 0 bases removed from V and 0 bases from J, the gap between germline ends came to 9 bases.

This clonotype occurred a few times. The V call is TRBV28, the J call TRBJ2-7; the D gene could be TRBD1 or TRBD2 (5 bases each). CDR1 MDHEN and CDR2 SYDVKM come from the germline V gene. Between the trimmed V and J ends, which lost 5 bases and 4 bases, there was a span of 18 bases. The CDR3 sequence is 15 residues long. CDR3 nucleotide sequence: TGTGCCAGCAGTACCTCCGGGACGTACTTATACGAGCAGTACTTC. It yields the protein CASSTSGTYLYEQYF. Variable domain in full (rest from reference TRBV28 and TRBJ2-7): DVKVTQSSRYLVKRTGEKVFLECVQDMDHENMFWYRQDPGLGLRLIYFSYDVKMKEKGDIPEGYSVSREKKERFSLILESASTNQTSMYLCASSTSGTYLYEQYFGPGTRLTVT.

This clonotype was observed a few times. J is TRBJ1-1 and V is TRBV28; TRBD1 is a possible D gene (6 bases). Between the trimmed V and J ends, which lost 3 bases and 1 base, there was a span of 12 bases. CDR3 length: 15 residues. Germline V gene sequence: CDR1 MDHEN, CDR2 SYDVKM. This chain's CDR3 is CASSFKGGQNTEAFF. CDR3 in DNA: TGTGCCAGCAGTTTTAAGGGGGGACAGAACACTGAAGCTTTCTTT.

This clonotype showed up many times. The V and J genes are TRBV6-5 and TRBJ2-1, with 9 bases aligning to TRBD2. J was trimmed by 4 bases and V by 6 bases; bases with no gene match: 13. The germline V gene encodes CDR1 MNHEY and CDR2 SVGAGI. This CDR3 has 17 residues. The chain's CDR3 is CASRHSVAGALYNEQFF. The CDR3 region has the DNA TGTGCCAGCAGACACTCGGTAGCGGGGGCCTTATACAATGAGCAGTTCTTC.

This clonotype was detected ten times or more. V and J are TRBV4-1 and TRBJ2-7; possible D gene TRBD1, 6 bases. In germline, CDR1 is MGHRA, CDR2 YSYEKL. Trimming removed 4 bases from V and 0 bases from J, with 10 bases in between. The CDR3 is made up of 14 amino acids. CDR3 nucleotide sequence: TGCGCCAGCAGCCGAAAGGACAGCTCCTACGAGCAGTACTTC. As protein: CASSRKDSSYEQYF.

The table lists this clonotype with many counts. The chain combines TRBV28 with TRBJ1-5; D might be TRBD1 (6 bases). The germline gives CDR1 MDHEN, CDR2 SYDVKM. The CDR3 runs to 18 residues. V gave up 3 bases and J gave up 4 bases, with 22 bases separating them. CDR3 bases: TGTGCCAGCAGTTTGCTTAAGGGCCCCGGACAGCAAAATCAGCCCCAGCATTTT. Residues: CASSLLKGPGQQNQPQHF.

The chain links TRBV7-2 to TRBJ2-3, with 8 positions matching TRBD2. The CDR3 loop spans 14 amino acids. Trimming at V came to 5 bases and at J to 6 bases, leaving 7 bases not matched to a gene. Germline assignment: CDR1 SGHTA and CDR2 FQGNSA. This CDR3 reads CASSTGGAPDTQYF. DNA of the CDR3: TGTGCCAGCAGCACCGGGGGGGCCCCGGATACGCAGTATTTT.

This clonotype appeared many times. The chain couples TRBV20-1 to TRBJ2-6; 8 bases agree with TRBD1. Germline V gene lookup returns CDR1 DFQATT and CDR2 SNEGSKA (reference sequence). J was trimmed by 4 bases and V by 5 bases; bases with no gene match: 7. CDR3 size: 15 residues. The chain's CDR3 is CSASPRGRGANVLTF. CDR3 nucleotide sequence: TGCAGTGCTTCCCCCAGGGGGCGCGGGGCCAACGTCCTGACTTTC.

The chain carries TRBV2 and TRBJ2-3, with 9 bases lining up with TRBD2. Looked up from germline, CDR1 is SNHLY and CDR2 is FYNNEI. This CDR3 is 15 amino acids long. With 7 bases clipped from V and 3 bases from J, the junction kept 8 bases outside the gene matches. CDR3 nucleotides: TGTGCCAGCATCTCTAGCGGGGTGGCTACAGATACGCAGTATTTT. It encodes CASISSGVATDTQYF.

The rearrangement joins TRBV7-9 to TRBJ1-1, with TRBD1 as a possible D gene (6 bases). CDR3 length: 14 amino acids. CDR1 SEHNR and CDR2 FQNEAQ come from the germline V gene (reference sequence). Trimming cost V 5 bases and J 6 bases, with 16 bases left between them. CDR3 sequence: CASSPQGIRSEAFF. DNA for the CDR3: TGTGCCAGCAGCCCGCAGGGGATTAGATCTGAAGCTTTCTTT.

This rearrangement joins TRBV7-9 to TRBJ2-4; either TRBD1 or TRBD2 may supply D (5 bases each). Germline lookup yields CDR1 SEHNR and CDR2 FQNEAQ (reference sequence). The ends were cut back, 1 base at V and 0 bases at J, with 7 bases in the middle. The CDR3 runs 15 residues. Here the CDR3 reads CASSLGDLAKNIQYF. The CDR3 DNA reads as TGTGCCAGCAGCTTAGGGGACCTAGCCAAAAACATTCAGTACTTC. Full variable domain (rest looked up from reference TRBV7-9 and TRBJ2-4): DTGVSQNPRHKITKRGQNVTFRCDPISEHNRLYWYRQTLGQGPEFLTYFQNEAQLEKSRLLSDRFSAERPKGSFSTLEIQRTEQGDSAMYLCASSLGDLAKNIQYFGAGTRLSVL.